A single T cell receptor (beta chain) is shown here with its context. Antigen specificity is unknown. Coverage ceases 3 residues before the CDR3 finishes, and the germline J gene fills in the end. TCR beta CDR3 amplified by multiplex PCR from about 1200 ng genomic DNA. The protocol was immunoSEQ multiplex PCR, while the TCRdb copy is restricted to in-frame clones and leaves out a portion. In all, the sample yields roughly 18,000 clones. This sample stems from a study of T cells in women clearing cervical HPV infection. Study background: Controls gave blood once infection was undetectable; cases at lesion identification.

All participants had a single incident cervical HPV16 infection, and prevalent HPV16 infections were excluded. General study findings and limits: Each sample's T-cell count was unknown, possibly confounding richness.

The germline CDR1 and CDR2 sequences are GTSNPN and SVGIG (reference sequence). The V end was cut by 6 bases, the J end by 7 bases, with 18 bases between. The CDR3 runs to 14 residues. V is TRBV30 and J is TRBJ2-2; D is perhaps TRBD1 (8 bases). Input material: blood buffy coat. This sequence originates from a woman between 18 and 70 years old with a cervical HPV16 infection that either progressed to CIN3+ or cleared (not recorded which). The sequenced CDR3 bases are TGTGCCTGTTCCACAGGGGGGGTCGGCGGGGAG. This encodes CACSTGGVGGE. The full CDR3 reads CACSTGGVGGELFF.